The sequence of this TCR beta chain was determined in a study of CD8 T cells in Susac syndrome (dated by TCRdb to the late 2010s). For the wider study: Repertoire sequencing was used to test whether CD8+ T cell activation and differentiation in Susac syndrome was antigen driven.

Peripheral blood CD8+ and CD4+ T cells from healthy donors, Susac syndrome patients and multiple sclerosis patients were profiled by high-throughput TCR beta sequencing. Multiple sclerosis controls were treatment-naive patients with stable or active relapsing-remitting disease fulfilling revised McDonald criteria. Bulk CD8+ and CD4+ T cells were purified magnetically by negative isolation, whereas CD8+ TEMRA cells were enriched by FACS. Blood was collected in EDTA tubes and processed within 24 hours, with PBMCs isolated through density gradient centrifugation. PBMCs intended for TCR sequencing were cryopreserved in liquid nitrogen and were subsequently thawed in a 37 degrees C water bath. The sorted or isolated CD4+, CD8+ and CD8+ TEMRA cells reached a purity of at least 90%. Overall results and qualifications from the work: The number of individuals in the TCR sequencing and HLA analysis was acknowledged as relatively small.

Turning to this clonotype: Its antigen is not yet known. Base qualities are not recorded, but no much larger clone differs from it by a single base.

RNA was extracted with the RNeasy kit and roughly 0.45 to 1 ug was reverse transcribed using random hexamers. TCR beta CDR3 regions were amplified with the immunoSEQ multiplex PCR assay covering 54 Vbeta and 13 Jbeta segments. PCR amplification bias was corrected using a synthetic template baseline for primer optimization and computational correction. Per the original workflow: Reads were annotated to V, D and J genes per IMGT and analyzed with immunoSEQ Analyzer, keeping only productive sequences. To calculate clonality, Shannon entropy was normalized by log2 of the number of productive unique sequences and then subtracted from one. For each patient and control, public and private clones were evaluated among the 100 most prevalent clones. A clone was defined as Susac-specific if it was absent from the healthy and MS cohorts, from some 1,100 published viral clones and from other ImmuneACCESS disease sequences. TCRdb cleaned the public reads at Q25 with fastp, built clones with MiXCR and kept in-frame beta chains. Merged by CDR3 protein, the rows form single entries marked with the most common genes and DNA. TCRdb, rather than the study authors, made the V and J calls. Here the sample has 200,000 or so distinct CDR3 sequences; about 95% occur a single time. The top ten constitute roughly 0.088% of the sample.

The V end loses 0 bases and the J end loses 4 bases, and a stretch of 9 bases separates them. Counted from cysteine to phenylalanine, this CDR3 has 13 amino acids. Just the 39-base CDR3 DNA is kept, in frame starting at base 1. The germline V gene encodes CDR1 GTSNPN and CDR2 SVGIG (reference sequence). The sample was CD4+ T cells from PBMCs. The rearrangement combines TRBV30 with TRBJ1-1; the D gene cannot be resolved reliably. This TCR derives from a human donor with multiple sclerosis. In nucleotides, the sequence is TGTGCCTGGAGTGTACAAGTACTCACTGAAGCTTTCTTT. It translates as CAWSVQVLTEAFF.